The source of this TCR beta chain is a study of blood T cell repertoires in COVID-19. About the study: T cells, B-cell-depleted T cells, or PBMCs supplied cDNA or gDNA.

Authors' processing steps: Nucleated cell number was recorded as an estimate derived from reference gene primer amplification. TCRdb's copy holds only in-frame clones and misses some; the assay was immunoSEQ multiplex PCR. V, J and clone size reflect that table, while D and trimming were determined from the DNA. The table has under 250,000 clones, roughly 90% seen once. Germline assignment: CDR1 SGHRS and CDR2 YFSETQ. Trimming removed 3 bases at V and 7 bases at J, with 13 bases between. This CDR3 comprises 14 residues. V gene TRBV5-1 combines with J gene TRBJ2-2; D is perhaps TRBD1 (6 bases). The TCR sequence derives from a man aged 55 to 70 with acute or convalescent COVID-19. The sequenced material came from peripheral blood. CDR3 in amino acids: CASSSDSGDGELFF. DNA of the CDR3: TGCGCCAGCAGCTCGGACAGTGGAGACGGGGAGCTGTTTTTT. The complete variable domain, with remaining parts taken from reference TRBV5-1 and TRBJ2-2, reads KAGVTQTPRYLIKTRGQQVTLSCSPISGHRSVSWYQQTPGQGLQFLFEYFSETQRNKGNFPGRFSGRQFSNSRSEMNVSTLELGDSALYLCASSSDSGDGELFFGEGSRLTVL.